This T cell receptor beta chain was observed in a study of T-cell memory formation after mild COVID-19. 5'RACE primed at constant segments yielded TCR alpha and TCR beta cDNA libraries bearing sample barcodes and UMIs. TCRdb ran MiXCR on the 5' RACE reads and lists one entry per CDR3 protein. Of under 300,000 distinct CDR3 sequences in the sample, around 17% were seen once. J gave up 5 bases and V 3 bases, and 9 bases lay outside the gene matches. CDR3 size: 15 residues. Germline V gives CDR1 SGDLS, CDR2 YYNGEE. Findings and limits, study-wide: Day 15 to 85 contractors were CD4/CD8 balanced; later expanders leaned CD4+. Chiefly within CM and EM were the contracting CD4+ clones; CD8+ ones were within EMRA. The second-wave clones peaking on day 37 were not confirmed as SARS-CoV-2-specific.

This clonotype was found many times. Its specificity is unknown. Sequences were obtained from PBMCs or a T cell subset sorted from them (not recorded which). V and J are TRBV9 and TRBJ1-1; TRBD1 matches at 8 bases. This clonotype was sampled from a young man who had mild COVID-19 (a few samples of this study predate the infection). Cell type and time point are not known. CDR3 DNA sequence: TGTGCCAGCAGCGCCGTCGACAGGGGTTGGACTGAAGCTTTCTTT. Amino acid sequence: CASSAVDRGWTEAFF.